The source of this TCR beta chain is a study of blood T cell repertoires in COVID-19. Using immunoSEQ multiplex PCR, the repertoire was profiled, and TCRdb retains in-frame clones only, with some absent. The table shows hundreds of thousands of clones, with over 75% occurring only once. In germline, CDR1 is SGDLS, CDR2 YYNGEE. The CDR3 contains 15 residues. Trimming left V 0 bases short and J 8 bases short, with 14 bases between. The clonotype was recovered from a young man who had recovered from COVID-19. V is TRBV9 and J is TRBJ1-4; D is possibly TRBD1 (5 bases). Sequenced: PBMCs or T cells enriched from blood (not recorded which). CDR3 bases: TGTGCCAGCAGCGTAGCTGGGAATACAGGAGAAAAACTGTTTTTT. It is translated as CASSVAGNTGEKLFF.